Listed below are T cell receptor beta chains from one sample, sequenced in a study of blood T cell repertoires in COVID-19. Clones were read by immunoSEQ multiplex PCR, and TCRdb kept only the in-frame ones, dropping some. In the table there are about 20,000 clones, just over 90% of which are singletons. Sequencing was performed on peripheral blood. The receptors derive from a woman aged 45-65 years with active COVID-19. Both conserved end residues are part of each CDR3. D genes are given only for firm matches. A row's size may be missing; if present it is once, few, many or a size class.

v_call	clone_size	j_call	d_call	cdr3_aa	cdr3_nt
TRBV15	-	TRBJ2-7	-	CATSLAYSSYEQYF	TGTGCCACCAGTCTCGCGTACTCTTCCTACGAGCAGTACTTC
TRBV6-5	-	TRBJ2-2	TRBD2	CASSRLAYSGELFF	TGTGCCAGCAGTCGACTAGCGTACTCCGGGGAGCTGTTTTTT
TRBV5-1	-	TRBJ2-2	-	CASSPRRVGAGELFF	TGCGCCAGCAGCCCACGCAGGGTAGGGGCCGGGGAGCTGTTTTTT
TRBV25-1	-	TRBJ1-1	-	CASSEQGRTEAFF	TGTGCCAGCAGTGAGCAGGGGAGAACTGAAGCTTTCTTT
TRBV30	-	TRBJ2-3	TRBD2	CAWSPKAGVSTDTQYF	TGTGCCTGGAGTCCAAAAGCGGGAGTTAGCACAGATACGCAGTATTTT
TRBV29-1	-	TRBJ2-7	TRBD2	CSVAGDYLDYEQYF	TGCAGCGTTGCCGGGGACTACTTGGACTACGAGCAGTACTTC
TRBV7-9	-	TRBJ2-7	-	CASSLGQVYEQYF	TGTGCCAGCAGCTTAGGACAGGTCTACGAGCAGTACTTC
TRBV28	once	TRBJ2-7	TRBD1	CASSLATGIYEQYF	TGTGCCAGCAGTTTGGCGACAGGGATCTACGAGCAGTACTTC
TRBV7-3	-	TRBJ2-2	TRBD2	CASSSGRASGELFF	TGTGCCAGCAGTTCCGGGAGGGCTAGCGGGGAGCTGTTTTTT
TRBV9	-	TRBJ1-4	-	CASSVIGARGEKLFF	TGTGCCAGCAGCGTAATAGGGGCCCGCGGTGAAAAACTGTTTTTT
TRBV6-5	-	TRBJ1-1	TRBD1	CASSVDRGRTEAFF	TGTGCCAGCAGCGTGGACAGGGGGCGCACTGAAGCTTTCTTT
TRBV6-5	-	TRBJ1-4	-	CASSPRTDEKLFF	TGTGCCAGCAGTCCCCGGACAGATGAAAAACTGTTTTTT
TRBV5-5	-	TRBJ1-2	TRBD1	CASSSPLNRGTHGYTF	TGTGCCAGCAGCTCTCCTCTAAACAGGGGAACCCATGGCTACACCTTC
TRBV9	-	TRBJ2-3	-	CATPGKRATDTQYF	TGTGCCACCCCAGGAAAGCGGGCGACAGATACGCAGTATTTT
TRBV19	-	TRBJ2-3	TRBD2	CASTLGRRTLAGAADTQYF	TGTGCCAGTACCCTGGGACGCCGGACTCTAGCGGGAGCAGCAGATACGCAGTATTTT
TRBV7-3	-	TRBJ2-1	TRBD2	CASSLVAGAYNEQFF	TGTGCCAGCAGCTTAGTAGCGGGTGCCTACAATGAGCAGTTCTTC
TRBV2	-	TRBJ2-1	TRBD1	CASSVWRQGDNEQFF	TGTGCCAGCAGTGTTTGGCGGCAGGGGGACAATGAGCAGTTCTTC
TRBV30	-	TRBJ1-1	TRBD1	CAWTDRVRGTEAFF	TGTGCCTGGACCGACAGGGTTAGGGGCACTGAAGCTTTCTTT
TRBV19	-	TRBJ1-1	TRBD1	CASSIGTATEAFF	TGTGCCAGTAGTATCGGGACAGCCACTGAAGCTTTCTTT
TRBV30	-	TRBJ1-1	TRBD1	CAWSVRDRGNTEAFF	TGTGCCTGGAGTGTAAGGGACAGGGGTAACACTGAAGCTTTCTTT
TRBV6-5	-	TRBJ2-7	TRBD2	CASSSASGGTYEQYF	TGTGCCAGCAGTTCCGCTAGCGGGGGGACTTACGAGCAGTACTTC
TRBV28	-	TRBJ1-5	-	CASSPPGGYQPQHF	TGTGCCAGCAGTCCCCCGGGGGGGTATCAGCCCCAGCATTTT
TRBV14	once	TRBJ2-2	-	CASSQDARELFF	TGTGCCAGCAGCCAAGACGCGAGGGAGCTGTTTTTT
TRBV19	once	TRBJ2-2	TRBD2	CASTPYLAGDTGELFF	TGTGCCAGTACCCCTTATTTAGCGGGAGACACCGGGGAGCTGTTTTTT
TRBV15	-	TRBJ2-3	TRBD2	CATSKAGDTDTQYF	TGTGCCACCAGTAAGGCGGGAGACACAGATACGCAGTATTTT
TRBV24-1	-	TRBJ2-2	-	CATSSDTAELFF	TGTGCCACCAGCTCGGACACAGCGGAGCTGTTTTTT
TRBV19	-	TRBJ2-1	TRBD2	CASSIWGRANEQFF	TGTGCCAGTAGTATCTGGGGGAGGGCCAATGAGCAGTTCTTC
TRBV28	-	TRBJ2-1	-	CASSPAGPLSSYNEQFF	TGTGCCAGCAGCCCGGCGGGGCCTCTGAGCTCCTACAATGAGCAGTTCTTC
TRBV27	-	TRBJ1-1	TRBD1	CARNPGTATMNTEAFF	TGTGCCAGGAACCCCGGGACAGCGACTATGAACACTGAAGCTTTCTTT
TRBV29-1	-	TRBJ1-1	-	CSVGPGWAMNTEAFF	TGCAGCGTTGGTCCAGGGTGGGCAATGAACACTGAAGCTTTCTTT
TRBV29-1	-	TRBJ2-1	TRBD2	CSLNRLAGGHQQFF	TGCAGCTTGAACAGACTAGCGGGAGGGCATCAGCAGTTCTTC
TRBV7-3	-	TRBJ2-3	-	CASSSPGSTDTQYF	TGTGCCAGCAGCTCCCCGGGGTCCACAGATACGCAGTATTTT
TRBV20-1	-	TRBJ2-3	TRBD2	CSASWVGGPFTDTQYF	TGCAGTGCTAGTTGGGTGGGAGGGCCTTTCACAGATACGCAGTATTTT
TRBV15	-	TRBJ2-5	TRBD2	CATSTWRASSGELQETQYF	TGTGCCACCAGCACGTGGCGGGCTAGTAGCGGGGAACTTCAAGAGACCCAGTACTTC
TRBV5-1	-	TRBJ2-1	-	CASSLGSSYNEQFF	TGCGCCAGCAGCCTCGGGAGTTCCTACAATGAGCAGTTCTTC
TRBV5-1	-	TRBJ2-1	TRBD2	CASSFPGLAGGASSYNEQFF	TGCGCCAGCAGCTTTCCGGGACTAGCGGGAGGCGCCAGCTCCTACAATGAGCAGTTCTTC
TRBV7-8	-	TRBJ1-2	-	CASSLYRDGYGYTF	TGTGCCAGCAGCTTATACAGGGATGGCTATGGCTACACCTTC
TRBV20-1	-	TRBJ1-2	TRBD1	CSARTGDGYTF	TGCAGTGCTAGGACAGGGGATGGCTACACCTTC
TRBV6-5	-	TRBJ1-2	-	CASSTDRQTYGYTF	TGTGCCAGCAGTACCGACCGACAGACCTATGGCTACACCTTC
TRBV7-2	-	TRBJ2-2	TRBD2	CASSLGGIAGGNTGELFF	TGTGCCAGCAGCTTGGGCGGGATAGCGGGAGGGAATACCGGGGAGCTGTTTTTT
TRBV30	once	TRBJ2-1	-	CAWTVEYLNYNEQFF	TGTGCCTGGACTGTGGAGTACCTGAACTACAATGAGCAGTTCTTC
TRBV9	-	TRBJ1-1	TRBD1	CASSPYRGRTEAFF	TGTGCCAGCAGCCCGTACAGGGGACGCACTGAAGCTTTCTTT
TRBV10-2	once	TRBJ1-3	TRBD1	CASSETGGLHQNTIYF	TGCGCCAGCAGTGAGACAGGGGGATTACACCAAAACACCATATATTTT
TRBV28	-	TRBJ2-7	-	CASSPGLAESYEQYF	TGTGCCAGCAGCCCCGGGCTAGCCGAAAGCTACGAGCAGTACTTC